Sequencing of this TCR beta chain was carried out in a study of T cell responses to AZD1222 COVID-19 vaccine. Study-wide results and caveats: Baseline seropositivity occurred in only six AZD1222 recipients. Vaccination with two AZD1222 doses was followed by a rise in Spike-specific TCR breadth and depth.

Germline CDR1 and CDR2: SEHNR and FQNEAQ (reference sequence). Trimming left V 1 base short and J 6 bases short, with 7 bases between. This CDR3 region has 12 residues. A word on this clone: As yet, its antigen is unknown.

The method was immunoSEQ multiplex PCR; TCRdb's version includes in-frame clones alone and lacks a portion of them. The sample records about 110,000 clones, 70% to 90% being singletons. The rearrangement joins TRBV7-9 to TRBJ2-7; D is ambiguous. The sequence was collected from an adult who received the AZD1222 COVID-19 vaccine. The sample consisted of peripheral blood, taken 28 days after the second AZD1222 dose. The chain's CDR3 is CASSLDGGEQYF. CDR3 sequence (DNA): TGTGCCAGCAGCTTAGATGGCGGCGAGCAGTACTTC. The full variable domain, with the rest looked up from reference TRBV7-9 and TRBJ2-7, is DTGVSQNPRHKITKRGQNVTFRCDPISEHNRLYWYRQTLGQGPEFLTYFQNEAQLEKSRLLSDRFSAERPKGSFSTLEIQRTEQGDSAMYLCASSLDGGEQYFGPGTRLTVT.